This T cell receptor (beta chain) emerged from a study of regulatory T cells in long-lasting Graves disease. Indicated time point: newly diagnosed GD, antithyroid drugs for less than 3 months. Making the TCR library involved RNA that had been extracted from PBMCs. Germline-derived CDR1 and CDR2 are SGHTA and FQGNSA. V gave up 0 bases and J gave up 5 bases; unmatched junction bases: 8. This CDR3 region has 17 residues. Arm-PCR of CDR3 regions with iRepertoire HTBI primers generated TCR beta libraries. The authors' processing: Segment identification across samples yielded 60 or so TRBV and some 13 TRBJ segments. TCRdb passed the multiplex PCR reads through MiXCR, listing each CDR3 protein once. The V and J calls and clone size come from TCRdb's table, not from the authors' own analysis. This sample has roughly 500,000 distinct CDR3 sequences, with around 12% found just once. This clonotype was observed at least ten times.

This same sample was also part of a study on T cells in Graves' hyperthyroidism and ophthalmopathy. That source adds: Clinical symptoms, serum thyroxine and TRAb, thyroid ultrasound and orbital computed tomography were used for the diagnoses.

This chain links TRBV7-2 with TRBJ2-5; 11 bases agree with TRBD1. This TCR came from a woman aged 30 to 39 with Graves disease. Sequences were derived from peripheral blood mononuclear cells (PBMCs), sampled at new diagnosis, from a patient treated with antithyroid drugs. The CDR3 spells CASSLARDRGLRETQYF. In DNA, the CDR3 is TGTGCCAGCAGCTTAGCGCGGGACAGGGGGTTGAGGGAGACCCAGTACTTC.